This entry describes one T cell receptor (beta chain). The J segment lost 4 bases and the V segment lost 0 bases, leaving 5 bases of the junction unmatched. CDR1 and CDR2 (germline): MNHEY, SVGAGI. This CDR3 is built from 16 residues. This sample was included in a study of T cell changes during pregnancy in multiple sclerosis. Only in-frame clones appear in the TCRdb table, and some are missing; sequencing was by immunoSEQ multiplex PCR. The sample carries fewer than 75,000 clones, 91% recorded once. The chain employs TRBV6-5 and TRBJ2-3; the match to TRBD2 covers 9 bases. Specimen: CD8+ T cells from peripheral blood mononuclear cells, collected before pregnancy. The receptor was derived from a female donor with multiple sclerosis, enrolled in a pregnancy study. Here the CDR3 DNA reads TGTGCCAGCAGTTACTCTGCGGGGGGGCCGGCAGATACGCAGTATTTT. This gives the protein CASSYSAGGPADTQYF.